The 19 T cell receptor beta chains listed next were all sequenced from one sample in a study of blood T cells in healthy people across ages. Primed by a sample-barcoded 5' primer and a J-beta primer mix, a second PCR proceeded for about 7 to 11 cycles. One entry per CDR3 protein, called by TCRdb with MiXCR from the 5' RACE reads. The data contain around 990,000 distinct CDR3 sequences, roughly a quarter of them singletons. In addition, the sample was reused for a study of T cells of mothers and their children.

The sample taken for sequencing was blood. These TCRs come from a girl aged 2 to 9 in good health.

This clonotype has more than one count but fewer than ten. The J gene is TRBJ2-1, the V gene TRBV12-3 or TRBV12-4; 11 bases are shared with TRBD1. The CDR3 is made up of 15 amino acids. V lost 5 bases and J lost 4; bases outside the gene matches: 4. In DNA form, the CDR3 reads TGTGCCAGCAGTCCGGACAGGGGGCCTTACAATGAGCAGTTCTTC. Encoded protein: CASSPDRGPYNEQFF.

The chain employs TRBV25-1 and TRBJ1-1; a possible D gene is TRBD1 (6 bases). The CDR3 runs 14 residues. Germline values: CDR1 MGHDK, CDR2 SYGVNS. The V end was cut by 9 bases, the J end by 5 bases, with 19 bases between. The CDR3 coding sequence is TGTGCCAGGAACTGGACAGTCGGGAGGACTGAAGCTTTCTTT. Its translation: CARNWTVGRTEAFF.

About this clonotype: The junction does not match germline at one end; this may be a read error. The chain couples TRBV5-1 to TRBJ2-1; D uncertain. Germline CDR1 is SGHRS and CDR2 is YFSETQ. The CDR3 has 15 residues. The CDR3 DNA reads TGTGCCAGCAGCTTAGTTGGTGGGCCCTACAATGAGCAGTTCTTC. Translated, it gives CASSLVGGPYNEQFF.

In this sample, this clonotype turned up a few times. The rearrangement links TRBV6-5 to TRBJ1-1; possible D gene TRBD1, 6 bases. V was shortened by 8 bases and J by 4 bases, with 20 bases between the two germline ends. Per germline, CDR1 MNHEY and CDR2 SVGAGI. This CDR3 contains 15 residues. The CDR3 sequence is CASRSGEPLVTEAFF. For the CDR3, the DNA is TGTGCCAGCCGCTCAGGGGAGCCCTTGGTCACTGAAGCTTTCTTT.

The chain combines TRBV5-4 with TRBJ2-5, with D unclear. The V end was cut by 6 bases, the J end by 3 bases, with 12 bases between. The CDR3 has 13 residues. CDR1 and CDR2 (germline): SGHNT, YYREEE (reference sequence). CDR3 DNA: TGTGCCAGCACCCTCGGTCTAGAAGAGACCCAGTACTTC. Residues: CASTLGLEETQYF.

Written as DNA, the CDR3 is TGTGCCAGCAGCTCGTGGGAGGCCCCTTTGGGCCTTATGAATGAGCAGTTCTTC. Its protein product is CASSSWEAPLGLMNEQFF. The gene calls are TRBV11-2 and TRBJ2-1, with a weak D call TRBD2 (6 bases). The CDR3 totals 18 residues. Germline V CDR1 and CDR2: SGHAT, FQNNGV. The V gene lost 4 bases and the J gene lost 7 bases, with 26 bases spanning the gap.

The chain has TRBV28 and TRBJ2-2, with D perhaps TRBD2 (5 bases). Germline V gene lookup returns CDR1 MDHEN and CDR2 SYDVKM. V lost 3 bases to trimming and J lost 8 bases, with 16 bases between them. The CDR3 runs to 15 residues. CDR3 sequence reads: CASSFLFRGSGELFF. As DNA, the CDR3 is TGTGCCAGCAGTTTCCTATTTCGGGGTTCGGGGGAGCTGTTTTTT.

This chain joins TRBV29-1 and TRBJ1-2; possibly TRBD1 for D (5 bases). The CDR3 extends over 12 amino acids. Per germline, CDR1 SQVTM and CDR2 ANQGSEA. V was clipped by 7 bases and J by 3 bases, with 12 bases between them. CDR3 nucleotide sequence: TGCAGCGCTACGGCAGGGTACTATGGCTACACCTTC. It translates to CSATAGYYGYTF.

This clonotype was found a few times. The chain has TRBV20-1 and TRBJ2-1; D perhaps matches TRBD2 (6 bases). This CDR3 spans 14 amino acids. Germline V lookup: CDR1 DFQATT, CDR2 SNEGSKA (reference sequence). DNA for the CDR3: TGCGGATTCTCCACTGGGGTTGGGGACTATGAGCAGTTCTTC. This codes for CGFSTGVGDYEQFF.

The rearrangement joins TRBV7-2 to TRBJ2-3; maybe TRBD2 (6 bases). CDR1 and CDR2 from the germline V gene are SGHTA and FQGNSA. The CDR3 has 16 residues. Trimming removed 2 bases at V and 4 bases at J, with 16 bases between. The CDR3 spells CASSLRGPSGADTQYF. The CDR3 nucleotides read TGTGCCAGCAGCTTACGGGGCCCGTCGGGAGCAGATACGCAGTATTTT.

The chain joins TRBV5-4 to TRBJ1-4; unclear D gene. This CDR3 has 13 amino acids. V was clipped by 0 bases and J by 14 bases, with 14 bases between them. Germline V gene data show CDR1 as SGHNT and CDR2 as YYREEE (reference sequence). Here the CDR3 reads CASSLDGDKALFF. The CDR3, as DNA: TGTGCCAGCAGCTTGGATGGGGATAAGGCGCTGTTTTTT.

Points on this clonotype: A read error may account for a junction end that differs from germline. The chain combines TRBV7-9 with TRBJ2-7; D might be TRBD1 or TRBD2, each matching 5 bases. CDR3 length: 15 residues. Germline V gene sequence: CDR1 SEHNR, CDR2 FQNEAQ (reference sequence). CDR3 protein: CASSLGRSTRDEQCF. CDR3 in DNA: TGTGCCAGCAGCTTGGGCAGGAGCACCAGGGACGAGCAGTGCTTC.

The table lists this clonotype with a few counts. The rearrangement links TRBV7-9 to TRBJ2-7; a weak D match, TRBD2 (6 bases). The CDR3 totals 15 residues. Germline V gives CDR1 SEHNR, CDR2 FQNEAQ (reference sequence). Trimming pared 7 bases from V and 0 bases from J, leaving 16 bases between. CDR3 DNA: TGTGCCAGCACCACCCGGCTAGCGCTCTCCTACGAGCAGTACTTC. Translation: CASTTRLALSYEQYF.

This clonotype came up a few times. The gene calls are TRBV6-6 and TRBJ2-7; unclear D gene. This CDR3 is built from 15 residues. Looked up from germline, CDR1 is MNHNY and CDR2 is SVGAGI (reference sequence). Trimming shortened V by 0 bases and J by 2 bases, and 11 bases separated the two germline ends. CDR3 DNA sequence: TGTGCCAGCAGTTACTCCCTGGCTCCTCCCTACGAGCAGTACTTC. This encodes CASSYSLAPPYEQYF.

The chain is built from TRBV12-3 or TRBV12-4 and TRBJ1-6, with 8 positions matching TRBD1. The CDR3 totals 16 residues. V lost 3 bases to trimming and J lost 10 bases; unmatched junction nucleotides: 11. The CDR3 DNA is TGTGCCAGCAGTTTTGGCGGACAGGGCCTAAAATCACCCCTCCACTTT. Amino acid sequence: CASSFGGQGLKSPLHF.

This clonotype has only a few counts. V gene TRBV7-9 combines with J gene TRBJ2-5; D unclear. Judging by the DNA end, TRBJ2-1 fits better; the J call may be wrong. The V gene's germline CDR1 is SEHNR and CDR2 FQNEAQ (reference sequence). This CDR3 has 13 residues. The CDR3 is CASLGAPYDEQFF. CDR3 in DNA: TGTGCCAGCTTGGGCGCCCCTTACGATGAGCAGTTCTTC.

The chain is built from TRBV9 and TRBJ2-5; 10 bases agree with TRBD1. The DNA end lines up better with TRBJ2-1; the J call may be wrong. The CDR3 is 16 residues long. Germline V CDR1 and CDR2: SGDLS, YYNGEE. DNA of the CDR3: TGTGCCAGCAGCGCAGAGGACAGGGGGGCCGGCAATGAGCAGTTCTTC. This encodes CASSAEDRGAGNEQFF.

This clonotype was seen a few times. The V gene is TRBV5-1, the J gene TRBJ2-5; 10 bases are shared with TRBD1. Unmatched junction bases numbered 11, after V lost 4 bases and J lost 5 bases. CDR3 size: 16 residues. The germline gives CDR1 SGHRS, CDR2 YFSETQ. The CDR3 DNA sequence: TGCGCCAGCAGCAGGGCTGGACAGGGGGATTTGGAGACCCAGTACTTC. It yields the protein CASSRAGQGDLETQYF.

This clonotype was picked up a small number of times. This rearrangement joins TRBV29-1 to TRBJ1-2; D remains ambiguous. In germline, CDR1 is SQVTM, CDR2 ANQGSEA. This CDR3 is 10 amino acids long. V was clipped by 3 bases and J by 8 bases, with 7 bases between them. The CDR3 region has the DNA TGCAGCGTTGATGGAGCGGGCTACACCTTC. Its protein is CSVDGAGYTF.